This passage covers 27 T cell receptor beta chains from one sample sequenced in a study of control samples from healthy donors and cancer patients. Data came from immunoSEQ multiplex PCR; TCRdb stores just in-frame clones and leaves some out. Among about 160,000 clones listed, 85% to 90% were seen once. The sequencing input was blood. The receptor set was obtained from a man under 40 in good health.

In DNA form, the CDR3 reads TGTGCCAGCAGTTTCCTAAAAGTAGTGGCACTCCCCGGGGAGCTGTTTTTT. Translation: CASSFLKVVALPGELFF. This rearrangement joins TRBV7-9 to TRBJ2-2; D call uncertain. Germline V gene data show CDR1 as SEHNR and CDR2 as FQNEAQ (reference sequence). The CDR3 is 17 amino acids. Trimming took off 6 bases at V and 6 bases at J, with 23 bases between the two ends.

The V call is TRBV28, the J call TRBJ2-3, with D perhaps assigned TRBD1 or TRBD2 (5 bases each). Germline values: CDR1 MDHEN, CDR2 SYDVKM. The CDR3 totals 15 residues. The germline V and J ends were trimmed by 8 bases and 6 bases, with 21 bases remaining between them. CDR3 protein: CASGGRTGIPDTQYF. The CDR3 nucleotides read TGTGCCAGCGGGGGACGGACTGGAATTCCGGATACGCAGTATTTT.

This clone was recorded only once. The rearrangement joins TRBV7-8 to TRBJ2-1, with D possibly called TRBD1 or TRBD2 (6 bases each). Germline V lookup: CDR1 SGHVS, CDR2 FQNEAQ. V lost 2 bases and J 0 bases, leaving 20 bases between the germline ends. The CDR3 length is 19 residues. The CDR3 loop is CASSLSGTGGGHSYNEQFF. CDR3 bases: TGTGCCAGCAGCTTATCGGGTACAGGTGGGGGGCACTCCTACAATGAGCAGTTCTTC.

This clone was seen a few times. This rearrangement joins TRBV25-1 to TRBJ2-5; D ambiguous. There are 13 residues in the CDR3. Trimming stripped 8 bases from V and 0 bases from J, with 10 bases between. The germline CDR1 and CDR2 sequences are MGHDK and SYGVNS. The CDR3 region has the DNA TGTGCCAGCGAATCCCCGTACCAAGAGACCCAGTACTTC. Encoded protein: CASESPYQETQYF.

In its sample, this clone was seen once. The rearrangement joins TRBV28 to TRBJ2-1; 8 positions agree with TRBD1. Germline trimming cut 3 bases from V and 2 bases from J; bases unmatched to any gene: 3. The V gene's germline CDR1 is MDHEN and CDR2 SYDVKM. The CDR3 runs 15 residues. CDR3 nucleotides: TGTGCCAGCAGTTTGGACAGGGAGGCCTACAATGAGCAGTTCTTC. As protein: CASSLDREAYNEQFF.

This sequence joins TRBV5-5 and TRBJ2-5; D may be TRBD1 or TRBD2 (8 bases each). The CDR3 extends over 16 amino acids. The ends were cut back, 4 bases at V and 5 bases at J, with 21 bases in the middle. CDR1 is SGHKS, CDR2 YYEKEE, per germline (reference sequence). The CDR3 nucleotides are TGTGCCAGCAGCCCGGGAGGGACAGGCGTTTGGGAGACCCAGTACTTC. Amino acids: CASSPGGTGVWETQYF.

The V call is TRBV2, the J call TRBJ2-1; TRBD2 agrees at 7 bases. The germline CDR1 and CDR2 sequences are SNHLY and FYNNEI. The CDR3 is 13 residues long. V lost 7 bases to trimming and J lost 5 bases; unmatched junction nucleotides: 5. The CDR3 nucleotides read TGTGCCAGCAAGGGCGGGGGTAACAATGAGCAGTTCTTC. This codes for CASKGGGNNEQFF.

The gene calls are TRBV19 and TRBJ2-5; unclear D gene. Trimming removed 5 bases at V and 2 bases at J, with 12 bases between. CDR3 length: 14 amino acids. Germline V gene data show CDR1 as LNHDA and CDR2 as SQIVND (reference sequence). The DNA of the CDR3 is TGTGCCAGTAGTGCCGACGAGACTCAAGAGACCCAGTACTTC. Protein sequence: CASSADETQETQYF.

The chain joins TRBV5-6 to TRBJ2-1, with D maybe TRBD2 (6 bases). V gave up 1 base and J gave up 7 bases, with 18 bases separating them. Germline-derived CDR1 and CDR2 are SGHDT and YYEEEE. The CDR3 extends over 16 amino acids. The CDR3, as DNA: TGTGCCAGCAGCTTGTGGGCGCGGGGTCCGGGAAATGAGCAGTTCTTC. Its translation is CASSLWARGPGNEQFF.

Only one count was recorded for this clone. This sequence joins TRBV6-6 and TRBJ1-1; D unresolved. The ends were cut back, 6 bases at V and 11 bases at J, with 19 bases in the middle. Germline CDR1 reads MNHNY; CDR2 reads SVGAGI (reference sequence). The CDR3 is 13 residues long. The CDR3 here is CASSLTSTPNAFF. CDR3 nucleotide sequence: TGTGCCAGCAGCCTTACCTCAACTCCCAACGCTTTCTTT.

This clone was recorded only once. V gene TRBV24-1 combines with J gene TRBJ2-3, with a weak D call TRBD1 (6 bases). Per germline, CDR1 KGHDR and CDR2 SFDVKD. The length of the CDR3 is 16 residues. The germline V and J ends were trimmed by 4 bases and 1 base, with 14 bases remaining between them. In DNA form, the CDR3 reads TGTGCCACCAGTGACTCCCGGGACACGGGCACAGATACGCAGTATTTT. Translation: CATSDSRDTGTDTQYF.

V and J are TRBV3-1 (or the pseudogene TRBV3-2) and TRBJ2-3, with 9 bases matching TRBD2. Germline-derived CDR1 and CDR2 are LGHDT and YNNKEL (reference sequence). V was clipped by 5 bases and J by 2 bases; unmatched bases: 5. This CDR3 spans 15 amino acids. The CDR3 here is CASSTLAGNTDTQYF. As DNA, the CDR3 is TGTGCCAGCAGCACTCTAGCGGGGAACACAGATACGCAGTATTTT.

The chain carries TRBV5-1 and TRBJ2-7; 10 positions agree with TRBD2. Per the germline V gene, CDR1 is SGHRS and CDR2 is YFSETQ. The trim removed 4 bases at V and 3 bases at J, leaving 4 bases unmatched. The CDR3 runs to 14 residues. The CDR3 DNA is TGCGCCAGCAGCACACTAGCGGGGCGCTACGAGCAGTACTTC. It codes for CASSTLAGRYEQYF.

The V call is TRBV27, the J call TRBJ1-3; D call uncertain. CDR1 and CDR2 (germline): MNHEY, SMNVEV (reference sequence). V was clipped by 1 base and J by 2 bases, with 6 bases between them. CDR3 length: 14 amino acids. The CDR3 here is CASSLLGTGNTIYF. For the CDR3, the DNA is TGTGCCAGCAGTTTATTAGGTACTGGAAACACCATATATTTT.

The chain uses TRBV11-2 and TRBJ2-7; D gene ambiguous. Trimming took off 7 bases at V and 3 bases at J, with 10 bases between the two ends. The CDR3 runs to 12 residues. CDR1 is SGHAT and CDR2 is FQNNGV in the germline V gene. The CDR3 bases are TGTGCCAGCACCCCTGGAAACTACGAGCAGTACTTC. Its protein product is CASTPGNYEQYF.

The chain joins TRBV5-1 to TRBJ2-7, with a weak D call TRBD2 (5 bases). The V end was cut by 0 bases, the J end by 1 base, with 8 bases between. The CDR3 loop spans 14 amino acids. Germline assignment: CDR1 SGHRS and CDR2 YFSETQ. In DNA, the CDR3 is TGCGCCAGCAGCTTGGATGGGAGATCCTACGAGCAGTACTTC. Protein product: CASSLDGRSYEQYF.

This chain uses TRBV3-1 (or the pseudogene TRBV3-2) with TRBJ2-2, with a tentative D call TRBD2 (5 bases). The CDR3 contains 15 residues. Trimming left V 4 bases short and J 4 bases short, with 13 bases between. The germline CDR1 and CDR2 sequences are LGHDT and YNNKEL (reference sequence). CDR3: CASSRTSALTGELFF. The CDR3 DNA sequence: TGTGCCAGCAGCCGGACTTCCGCGCTCACCGGGGAGCTGTTTTTT.

This sequence joins TRBV11-2 and TRBJ1-2; no reliable D call. CDR1 is SGHAT, CDR2 FQNNGV, per germline. This CDR3 contains 13 residues. V lost 7 bases, J lost 3 bases, and 12 bases lay in between. In DNA, the CDR3 is TGTGCCAGCACTTCCTTCCCAGACTATGGCTACACCTTC. It is translated as CASTSFPDYGYTF.

The rearrangement joins TRBV28 to TRBJ1-1, with 7 bases lining up with TRBD1. This CDR3 comprises 14 residues. The V gene end was trimmed by 6 bases and the J gene end by 5 bases; junction bases not matched to a gene: 9. CDR1 is MDHEN, CDR2 SYDVKM, per germline. CDR3 bases: TGTGCCAGCAGGGCAGGGGGTGTACAAACTGAAGCTTTCTTT. This encodes CASRAGGVQTEAFF.

The rearrangement uses TRBV6-2 or TRBV6-3 and TRBJ2-5; D gene ambiguous. The CDR3 loop spans 13 amino acids. In germline, CDR1 is MNHEY, CDR2 SVGEGT. The germline V and J ends were trimmed by 2 bases and 3 bases, with 7 bases remaining between them. CDR3 coding DNA: TGTGCCAGCAGTTACCGTGGAAAAGAGACCCAGTACTTC. It codes for CASSYRGKETQYF.

The chain recombines TRBV7-3 with TRBJ2-1; the D is unclear. Germline CDR1 reads SGHTA; CDR2 reads FQGTGA. Trimming took 4 bases from V and 3 from J, leaving 13 bases between them. The CDR3 is 15 amino acids. The CDR3 is CASSSYGAVYNEQFF. CDR3 coding DNA: TGTGCCAGCAGCTCTTATGGTGCCGTCTACAATGAGCAGTTCTTC.

This clone is a singleton in its sample. The chain joins TRBV28 to TRBJ1-1; D is possibly TRBD1 (6 bases). V was shortened by 10 bases and J by 1 base, with 7 bases between the two germline ends. Germline V gene data show CDR1 as MDHEN and CDR2 as SYDVKM. This CDR3 region has 11 residues. The CDR3 protein is CATRGNTEAFF. The DNA of the CDR3 is TGTGCCACCAGGGGGAACACTGAAGCTTTCTTT.

V and J are TRBV7-3 and TRBJ2-7; D possibly corresponds to TRBD1 (5 bases). The germline V gene encodes CDR1 SGHTA and CDR2 FQGTGA. This CDR3 contains 12 residues. Trimming shortened V by 4 bases and J by 6 bases, and 10 bases separated the two germline ends. For the CDR3, the DNA is TGTGCCAGCAGCTCCCAGGGTGGCGAGCAGTACTTC. Translated: CASSSQGGEQYF.

The rearrangement uses TRBV2 and TRBJ2-7; perhaps TRBD1 as D (5 bases). The CDR3 consists of 13 residues. V dropped 6 bases and J dropped 7 bases, with 16 bases sitting between them. Germline values: CDR1 SNHLY, CDR2 FYNNEI. Written as DNA, the CDR3 is TGTGCCAGCAGGAGGAATGGGGCGTCAGAGCAGTACTTC. Amino acid sequence: CASRRNGASEQYF.

Note on this clone: Additional DNA sequences in this sample encode the identical CDR3. The chain is built from TRBV7-9 and TRBJ1-1; D remains ambiguous. The ends were cut back, 0 bases at V and 1 base at J, with 6 bases in the middle. CDR1 and CDR2 (germline): SEHNR, FQNEAQ (reference sequence). The CDR3 covers 14 residues. The DNA for the CDR3 is TGTGCCAGCAGCTTAGCCCTAGGGAACACTGAAGCTTTCTTT. It specifies CASSLALGNTEAFF.

CDR3 bases: TGCGCCAGCAGCTCCGGGGCCACAACCTACAATGAGCAGTTCTTC. It translates to CASSSGATTYNEQFF. V gene TRBV5-1 combines with J gene TRBJ2-1; D may match TRBD1 or TRBD2 (5 bases each). Germline CDR1 reads SGHRS; CDR2 reads YFSETQ. This CDR3 contains 15 residues. Deletions cut 3 bases from V and 2 bases from J, with 12 bases between.

The chain carries TRBV5-1 and TRBJ2-2, with D perhaps TRBD1 (6 bases). Germline V gene lookup returns CDR1 SGHRS and CDR2 YFSETQ. This CDR3 spans 15 amino acids. Trimming cost V 7 bases and J 2 bases, with 15 bases left between them. CDR3 residues: CASDLQGINTGELFF. The CDR3 nucleotides read TGCGCCAGCGATCTTCAGGGGATCAACACCGGGGAGCTGTTTTTT. The complete variable domain, with remaining parts taken from reference TRBV5-1 and TRBJ2-2, reads KAGVTQTPRYLIKTRGQQVTLSCSPISGHRSVSWYQQTPGQGLQFLFEYFSETQRNKGNFPGRFSGRQFSNSRSEMNVSTLELGDSALYLCASDLQGINTGELFFGEGSRLTVL.